This T cell receptor (beta chain) was identified during a study of Tregs in tolerant kidney transplant recipients. About this clone itself: Its specificity is not known.

V lost 5 bases, J lost 1 base, and 14 bases lay in between. Germline values: CDR1 ENHRY, CDR2 SYGVKD. The CDR3 length is 15 residues. Generated by immunoSEQ multiplex PCR, the TCRdb table keeps only in-frame clones and is missing some. This table holds fewer than 80,000 clones, roughly 98% found once. Study findings and constraints: The small number of patients limits these findings pending further validation. Biological reproducibility was not directly addressed, but technical replication error appeared minimal.

The source material was CD4+ T cells from blood, sampled before the transplant. The rearrangement links TRBV10-3 to TRBJ2-5, with D tentatively TRBD2 (7 bases). The clonotype was recovered from a human donor who received a combined kidney and bone marrow transplant. CDR3 amino acids: CAISLYGGLQETQYF. Written as DNA, the CDR3 is TGTGCCATCAGTTTATACGGGGGGCTCCAAGAGACCCAGTACTTC.